The rows below give T cell receptor beta chains drawn from one sample of a study of spatial heterogeneity in lung cancer. TCRdb fed the 5' RACE reads into MiXCR, producing one record per CDR3 protein. The sample contains tens of thousands of distinct CDR3 sequences, 3% to 3.5% of which appear only once. Sequences were derived from normal lung tissue next to the tumor, sampled at surgery. The source is a male donor with early-stage non-small cell lung cancer. Both conserved end residues are part of each CDR3. D genes are given only for firm matches. A clone size is listed for some rows: how often the clone was seen (once, few, many), or a class if it is expanded.

v_call	d_call	clone_size	j_call	cdr3_nt	cdr3_aa
TRBV9	-	many	TRBJ1-1	TGTGCCAGCAGCGTAATGTCCATGAACACTGAAGCTTTCTTT	CASSVMSMNTEAFF
TRBV6-5	TRBD1	many	TRBJ1-2	TGTGCCAGCAGGACTCCGGGACAGGCGGGCTACACCTTC	CASRTPGQAGYTF
TRBV5-6	-	many	TRBJ2-4	TGTGCCAGCAGGCCCCCAAGCGGCAGGGAAAACATTCAGTACTTC	CASRPPSGRENIQYF
TRBV7-2	-	many	TRBJ2-5	TGTGCCAGCAGCTTTTCCGGGTCGGAGACCCAGTACTTC	CASSFSGSETQYF
TRBV6-5	TRBD1	many	TRBJ1-1	TGTGCCAGCAAGGGATCGGGACAGACCTTGAACACTGAAGCTTTCTTT	CASKGSGQTLNTEAFF
TRBV29-1	TRBD2	many	TRBJ2-5	TGCAGCTATGGGATGCTAGCGGGAGGGCCTCATGAGACCCAGTACTTC	CSYGMLAGGPHETQYF
TRBV12-3/TRBV12-4	TRBD1	many	TRBJ1-4	TGTGCCAGCAGTTTTGGGGACAGGGCGAGGAATCTGTTTTTT	CASSFGDRARNLFF
TRBV5-1	TRBD1	many	TRBJ1-1	TGCGCCAGCAGCCGGACAGGAGGGACTGAAGCTTTCTTT	CASSRTGGTEAFF
TRBV30	-	many	TRBJ1-3	TGTGCCTGGAGTGTAGGTGGAAACACCATATATTTT	CAWSVGGNTIYF
TRBV11-1	-	many	TRBJ2-7	TGTGCCAGCAGCTTACCCCCGTCCTACGAGCAGTACTTC	CASSLPPSYEQYF
TRBV19	TRBD1	many	TRBJ2-7	TGTGCCAGCGGACAGGGTAGATACTACGAGCAGTACTTC	CASGQGRYYEQYF
TRBV20-1	-	many	TRBJ2-3	TGCAGTGCTAGAGTTAGCACAGATACGCAGTATTTT	CSARVSTDTQYF
TRBV7-2	-	many	TRBJ2-5	TGTGCCAGCAGCGCCTTAGCCGAGACCCAGTACTTC	CASSALAETQYF
TRBV28	-	medium-sized	TRBJ1-2	TGTGCCAGCAGTTTAAATTATGGCTACACCTTC	CASSLNYGYTF
TRBV29-1	-	many	TRBJ2-7	TGCAGCGTTGAGGAGGGCTACGAGCAGTACTTC	CSVEEGYEQYF
TRBV6-1	-	many	TRBJ2-5	TGTGCCAGCAGTGAACGTGGCCAGGGGTACCAAGAGACCCAGTACTTC	CASSERGQGYQETQYF
TRBV27	-	medium-sized	TRBJ1-6	TGTGCCAGCAGTTTAGGGGGGTTTAATTCACCCCTCCACTTT	CASSLGGFNSPLHF
TRBV7-2	-	many	TRBJ2-7	TGTGCCAGCAGCTTATGGGACACTTCCTACGAGCAGTACTTC	CASSLWDTSYEQYF
TRBV12-3/TRBV12-4	-	many	TRBJ2-1	TGTGCCAGCAGTTTTTATCAGCTACAGTTCTTC	CASSFYQLQFF
TRBV2	-	many	TRBJ2-3	TGTGCCGAAGGGGGGAGCACAGATACGCAGTATTTT	CAEGGSTDTQYF
TRBV28	TRBD1	many	TRBJ2-7	TGTGCCAGCTTGGGACAGTTCCCCTACGAGCAGTACTTC	CASLGQFPYEQYF
TRBV11-2	-	many	TRBJ1-5	TGTGCCAGCAGCTTGTCAGCACAGGGTTATCAGCCCCAGCATTTT	CASSLSAQGYQPQHF
TRBV11-2	TRBD1	many	TRBJ1-1	TGTGCCAGCAGCCTCGGACAGGGGGTATCTGAAGCTTTCTTT	CASSLGQGVSEAFF
TRBV12-3/TRBV12-4	TRBD1	many	TRBJ1-5	TGTGCCAGCAGTTCAGGGACAGAACCCCAGCCCCAGCATTTT	CASSSGTEPQPQHF
TRBV6-5	-	many	TRBJ2-7	TGTGCCAGCAGCCCGACTAGTTCCAGATCCTACGAGCAGTACTTC	CASSPTSSRSYEQYF
TRBV5-1	TRBD1	few	TRBJ2-5	TGCGCCAGCAGCTTGGCGGGGACAGACCAAGAGACCCAGTACTTC	CASSLAGTDQETQYF
TRBV9	-	many	TRBJ2-3	TGTGCCAGCAGCGTAGACGGGGAAAGCACAGATACGCAGTATTTT	CASSVDGESTDTQYF
TRBV28	-	many	TRBJ2-5	TGTGCCAGCAGCCGAAGACGGATCAACCAAGAGACCCAGTACTTC	CASSRRRINQETQYF
TRBV6-5	-	many	TRBJ2-2	TGTGCCAGCAGTTACTCTGCTCCCGGGGAGCTGTTTTTT	CASSYSAPGELFF
TRBV6-2/TRBV6-3	-	many	TRBJ2-7	TGTGCCAGCAGTTATGGGGGCTCGGGCGAGCAGTACTTC	CASSYGGSGEQYF
TRBV18	TRBD2	-	TRBJ2-1	TGTGCCAGCTCACACCGGATTGATCGGGAGGGCCAAGATGAGCAGTTCTTC	CASSHRIDREGQDEQFF
TRBV29-1	-	many	TRBJ2-7	TGCAGCGTCGGAGGGGGGTACGAGCAGTACTTC	CSVGGGYEQYF
TRBV4-2	-	many	TRBJ2-7	TGTGCCAGCAGCCACACCGCCGTGGGAGCCTACGAGCAGTACTTC	CASSHTAVGAYEQYF
TRBV20-1	-	many	TRBJ1-1	TGCAGTGCCACGATCAACACTGAAGCTTTCTTT	CSATINTEAFF
TRBV28	TRBD2	-	TRBJ2-7	TGTGCCAGCAGTTCCCTGACTAGCGGGCGGCACGAGCAGTACTTC	CASSSLTSGRHEQYF
TRBV12-3/TRBV12-4	TRBD2	-	TRBJ2-2	TGTGCCAGCCAGACAGCGGGGAGAAACACCGGGGAGCTGTTTTTT	CASQTAGRNTGELFF
TRBV14	-	many	TRBJ2-2	TGTGCCAGCAGCCAAGTAATCACCGGGGAGCTGTTTTTT	CASSQVITGELFF
TRBV5-1	TRBD2	many	TRBJ2-3	TGCGCCAGCAGCGGACCTACTAGCGGGGGGGCGGAAAGGCAGTATTTT	CASSGPTSGGAERQYF
TRBV20-1	-	many	TRBJ1-2	TGCAGTGCTAGAGGGATGTGGAGGGGAAATAACTATGGCTACACCTTC	CSARGMWRGNNYGYTF
TRBV9	-	many	TRBJ2-3	TGTGCCAGCAGCGTAGCACTCACAGATACGCAGTATTTT	CASSVALTDTQYF
TRBV3-1	-	many	TRBJ2-1	TGTGCCAGCAGCCAAGATCCCTATGGGGGCAGAAATGAGCAGTTCTTC	CASSQDPYGGRNEQFF